This paragraph reports one T cell receptor (beta chain). This CDR3 has 13 residues. V was clipped by 4 bases and J by 2 bases; unmatched bases: 2. From germline, CDR1 is SGDLS and CDR2 YYNGEE. The sample originates from a study of technical replicates of blood from a handful of donors. The table came from immunoSEQ multiplex PCR; TCRdb's copy has only in-frame clones and leaves some out. The sample consists of about 84,000 clones, roughly 98% of them appearing once. The gene calls are TRBV9 and TRBJ1-2, with 7 bases identical to TRBD1. The sequenced sample was T cells isolated from PBMCs. This TCR derives from a human donor in good health. This CDR3 is CASSPTGNYGYTF. Written as DNA, the CDR3 is TGTGCCAGCAGCCCGACAGGGAACTATGGCTACACCTTC.